The T cell receptor (beta chain) described here comes from a study of cytomegalovirus exposure and HLA in healthy donors. Study-wide results and caveats: The authors enumerated around 150 TCR beta chains as linked to cytomegalovirus.

The method was immunoSEQ multiplex PCR; TCRdb's version includes in-frame clones alone and lacks a portion of them. The sample carries fewer than 200,000 clones, roughly nine tenths recorded once. V trimming: 3 bases; J trimming: 2 bases; junction bases outside the gene matches: 11. The CDR3 extends over 16 amino acids. Germline assignment: CDR1 SGDLS and CDR2 YYNGEE. In this sample, this clone turned up a few times. Its specificity is not known. Separate from the roughly 670-subject first cohort, the roughly 120-subject validation cohort was the one that the donors belonged to. The sample consisted of PBMCs. The chain carries TRBV9 and TRBJ2-7, with 7 bases aligning to TRBD2. The clonotype originates from a woman aged 25 to 45 in good health and CMV-seronegative. CDR3 nucleotide sequence: TGTGCCAGCAGCGGAAGAGATAGCGGGCCTCCCTACGAGCAGTACTTC. Protein: CASSGRDSGPPYEQYF.